Included here is one T cell receptor beta chain sequence, with context. There is no known antigen for this receptor. Base quality data are lacking; no much larger clone is found one base away. V lost 2 bases and J lost 8 bases, and the count of bases not matched to a germline gene is 8. Sequences MDHEN (CDR1) and SYDVKM (CDR2) are obtained from the germline V gene. Reading from cysteine to phenylalanine, the CDR3 counts 14 amino acids. The entry retains the CDR3 DNA only, 42 bases that are in frame from base 1. Enrolling through a virtual design, the prospective study's participants ranged in age from roughly 18 to 90 years and lived across around 25 United States geographic areas. To assign participants to cohorts, the prospective study relied on clinical history that participants themselves reported in a screening survey and a study questionnaire. Recovered participants in ImmuneRACE Cohort 3 were defined as having two consecutive negative NP/OP PCR tests, clearance from a healthcare professional, or resolution of symptoms. In the prospective study, mobile phlebotomists collected whole blood, serum and a nasopharyngeal or oropharyngeal swab from each participant. Participants in the prospective study had the option to provide additional blood draws and questionnaires over a roughly two-month period. Before DNA extraction, prospective study blood samples were shipped either frozen or at room temperature.

The data originate from a study of blood T cell repertoires in COVID-19 (dated by TCRdb to the early 2020s). Context from the whole study: Collaborator samples came from the United States, Italy and Spain and covered acute and convalescent phases of COVID-19. A de-identified subject ID, COVID-19 status, age in years and sex were almost always included in the sample metadata. The dataset comprised deeply sampled blood TCRbeta repertoires from subjects exposed to, actively infected with, or recovered from COVID-19. HLA class I and class II types, where available, came from metadata supplied by the sample provider rather than from assay-based typing. The material from the prospective study consisted of cDNA or gDNA derived from T cells, B-cell-depleted T cells, or PBMCs. Samples came from the ongoing ImmuneRACE study (first 160 participants) plus 1,254 subjects from 6 global collaborators. The repertoires were made available in a free public database intended to serve as a resource for research on the immune response to SARS-CoV-2.

Broader findings and caveats from the paper: The amount of clinical and demographic metadata varied by source and participant and was provided uncurated.

TCRbeta CDR3 regions were amplified from genomic DNA using the immunoSEQ Assay, a bias-controlled multiplex PCR. On the authors' methods: Nucleated cell counts per sample were estimated from amplification of reference gene primers within the assay. To quantify the absolute abundance of each unique TCRbeta CDR3 rearrangement, sequence reads were collapsed and filtered. For each sample, productive Simpson clonality was calculated as the square root of Simpson's diversity index over productive rearrangements. Drawn from immuneACCESS, this table holds only the in-frame rearrangements with V and J called that TCRdb kept. Clones are partly lost; checked studies trace under half to an unresolved V gene and leave the rest unexplained. Clone size and V and J calls were adopted from that table, with D and trimming inferred from the DNA. The sample table records under 300,000 clones; roughly 85% of these occur just once. The biggest ten clones account for 1.5% to 2% of the sample.

The chain employs TRBV28 and TRBJ1-2; TRBD1 fits 7 bases in the junction. The receptor comes from a woman aged 50 to 60 who had recovered from COVID-19. The source material was PBMCs or T cells enriched from blood (not recorded which). CDR3 loop: CASSLRDSFGGYTF. DNA sequence: TGTGCCAGCAGTTTAAGGGACAGCTTTGGGGGCTACACCTTC.